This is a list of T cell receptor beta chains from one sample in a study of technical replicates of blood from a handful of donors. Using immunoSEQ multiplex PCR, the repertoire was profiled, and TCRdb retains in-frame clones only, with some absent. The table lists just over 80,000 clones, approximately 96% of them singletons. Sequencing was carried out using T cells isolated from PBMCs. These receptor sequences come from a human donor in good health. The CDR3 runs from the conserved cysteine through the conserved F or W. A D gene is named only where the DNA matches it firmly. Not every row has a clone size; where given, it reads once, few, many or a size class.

TGCAGTGCTAGAGATCCATACGAGCAGTACTTC	CSARDPYEQYF	-	TRBJ2-7	-	TRBV20-1
TGTGCCAGCGGAGTAGCGGGAGGGATCACAGATACGCAGTATTTT	CASGVAGGITDTQYF	TRBD2	TRBJ2-3	once	TRBV6-4
TGTGCCAGAAGCTCTCAAGCCACCGGGGAGCTGTTTTTT	CARSSQATGELFF	-	TRBJ2-2	-	TRBV5-3
TGTGCCAGCAGTTGGACAGAGGCCGAGCAGTACTTC	CASSWTEAEQYF	-	TRBJ2-7	-	TRBV6-6
TGTGCCAGCAGCTTAGTCGCGGGCTCTGGGGCCAACGTCCTGACTTTC	CASSLVAGSGANVLTF	-	TRBJ2-6	once	TRBV7-6
TGTGCCTGGAGGAGGACTAGCGGTACCTACGAGCAGTACTTC	CAWRRTSGTYEQYF	TRBD2	TRBJ2-7	-	TRBV30
TGTGCCAGTAGTATAGCCCCACGACAGGGTACTGAAGCTTTCTTT	CASSIAPRQGTEAFF	TRBD1	TRBJ1-1	once	TRBV19
TGTGCCAGCAGTGAATTCAGCGGGTCGTGGGAAAAACTGTTTTTT	CASSEFSGSWEKLFF	-	TRBJ1-4	-	TRBV6-1
TGCAGCGTACGGGATTATATGACAACTGAAGCTTTCTTT	CSVRDYMTTEAFF	-	TRBJ1-1	-	TRBV29-1
TGCGCCAGCAGCCCCGGGACTAGCGGGAGATCAGCGGACACCGGGGAGCTGTTTTTT	CASSPGTSGRSADTGELFF	TRBD2	TRBJ2-2	-	TRBV4-1
TGTGCCAGCAGCTTTGATTTCAGTCCGGGAGTCGGGAGGGATACGCAGTATTTT	CASSFDFSPGVGRDTQYF	TRBD2	TRBJ2-3	-	TRBV7-9
TGTGCCAGCAGCCTGCTTTACGAACTAGCGCGCAATGAGCAGTTCTTC	CASSLLYELARNEQFF	TRBD2	TRBJ2-1	-	TRBV4-2
TGTGCCAGCCCACCGAGCGGGAGGACAGATACGCAGTATTTT	CASPPSGRTDTQYF	TRBD2	TRBJ2-3	-	TRBV28
TGTGCCAGCAGCCTCAGCACGGGTATCAATCAGCCCCAGCATTTT	CASSLSTGINQPQHF	-	TRBJ1-5	-	TRBV27
TGTGCCAGCAGCTTGGCCGGGGTGCCAGGCTACACCTTC	CASSLAGVPGYTF	-	TRBJ1-2	-	TRBV5-4
TGCGCCAGCAGCCAAGGCCCTCTAGGATGGGACATTCAGTACTTC	CASSQGPLGWDIQYF	-	TRBJ2-4	-	TRBV4-1
TGTGCCACCAGCAGAGCTTCCGGCGAGCAGTACTTC	CATSRASGEQYF	-	TRBJ2-7	-	TRBV15
TGTGCCAGCAGCGTGAGTCTGATAACCTACGAGCAGTACTTC	CASSVSLITYEQYF	-	TRBJ2-7	-	TRBV9
TGTGCCAGCAGTGAATCGGACAGGGGAAATCAGCCCCAGCATTTT	CASSESDRGNQPQHF	TRBD1	TRBJ1-5	-	TRBV25-1
TGTGCCAGCAGTTACGGCCAGTACACTGAAGCTTTCTTT	CASSYGQYTEAFF	-	TRBJ1-1	-	TRBV6-5
TGCAGTATGACAGGGGTGTATGGCTACACCTTC	CSMTGVYGYTF	TRBD1	TRBJ1-2	-	TRBV29-1
TGTGCCAGCAGTCCACGGACAGCGAACACCGGGGAGCTGTTTTTT	CASSPRTANTGELFF	-	TRBJ2-2	-	TRBV6-1
TGTGCCACCAGCAGAGAAATAACAGGGGCATCTAATGAAAAACTGTTTTTT	CATSREITGASNEKLFF	TRBD1	TRBJ1-4	-	TRBV15
TGTGCCAGCAGTTACTCGAGAGGGAGTAGGGACGAGCAGTACTTC	CASSYSRGSRDEQYF	-	TRBJ2-7	-	TRBV6-5
TGTGCCAGCAGCCTTGGATTAGGACAGCCCCAAGAGACCCAGTACTTC	CASSLGLGQPQETQYF	-	TRBJ2-5	-	TRBV4-2
TGTGCCAGCAGCTCACCCTGGGACGGGAGGGCCCTAGTCTCCTACGAGCAGTACTTC	CASSSPWDGRALVSYEQYF	TRBD2	TRBJ2-7	-	TRBV11-2
TGTGCCAGCAGCCGGGGACAGCAAGAGACCCAGTACTTC	CASSRGQQETQYF	TRBD1	TRBJ2-5	-	TRBV7-3
TGTGCCAGCAGCTTCACAGGGGGTAACACTGAAGCTTTCTTT	CASSFTGGNTEAFF	TRBD1	TRBJ1-1	-	TRBV11-3
TGTGCCATATACCGGGACACTGGAAACACCATATATTTT	CAIYRDTGNTIYF	-	TRBJ1-3	-	TRBV10-3